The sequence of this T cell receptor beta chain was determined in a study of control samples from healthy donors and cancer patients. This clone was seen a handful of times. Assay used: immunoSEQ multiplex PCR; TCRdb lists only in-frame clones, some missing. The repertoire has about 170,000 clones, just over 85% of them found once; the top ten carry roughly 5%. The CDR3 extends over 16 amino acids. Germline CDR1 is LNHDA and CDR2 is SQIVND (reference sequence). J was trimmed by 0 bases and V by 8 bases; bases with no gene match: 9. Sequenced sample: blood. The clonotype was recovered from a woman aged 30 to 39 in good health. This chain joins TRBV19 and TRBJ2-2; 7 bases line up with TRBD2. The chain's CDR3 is CASGGEAATNTGELFF. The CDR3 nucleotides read TGTGCCAGTGGGGGGGAAGCCGCGACGAACACCGGGGAGCTGTTTTTT.